The present entry profiles one T cell receptor beta chain with its context. This CDR3 is also generated by other DNA sequences in the sample. Sequencing used immunoSEQ multiplex PCR; TCRdb keeps in-frame clones, though not all of them. Among some 70,000 clones listed, 80% to 90% were seen once. V was shortened by 4 bases and J by 3 bases, with 5 bases between the two germline ends. In germline, CDR1 is LGHNA, CDR2 YNFKEQ. The CDR3 is made up of 12 amino acids. This specimen belongs to a study of blood T cell repertoires in COVID-19. On the study more broadly: The United States, Italy and Spain were the sources of the acute and convalescent COVID-19 samples. PBMCs, B-cell-depleted T cells, or T cells provided the cDNA or gDNA that made up the material.

Source material: peripheral blood. The sequence was collected from a man aged 50 or older with active COVID-19. V usage is TRBV4-2 and J usage is TRBJ2-3, with D hard to call. The CDR3 sequence: CASSLGTDTQYF. The CDR3 DNA reads as TGTGCCAGCAGCCTCGGGACAGATACGCAGTATTTT.